This T cell receptor beta chain came from a study of T cells expressing NK-cell markers. Study information: Repertoires of TCR beta were obtained from T cells sorted as CD3+CD56+NKG2C+, CD3+CD56+NKG2C- and CD3+CD56-NKG2C+. Study conclusions and caveats: Top CD8+ clonotypes included the dominant CD3+CD56+NKG2C+ clonotypes in roughly 6 donors.

In germline, CDR1 is LGHNA, CDR2 YNFKEQ. CDR3 length: 14 amino acids. As for this clonotype: Its antigen remains unidentified.

Making the TCR beta cDNA relied on 5'RACE template switching with UMIs. TCRdb re-called the 5' RACE reads, yielding one record per CDR3 amino acid sequence without DNA. The sample table sets out 150,000 to 180,000 distinct CDR3 sequences. Sequenced material: blood T cells: a sorted CD56 or NKG2C T cell subset, CD4+ or CD8+ T cells, or bulk PBMC T cells (not recorded which). The chain couples TRBV4-2 to TRBJ2-7; TCRdb picks TRBD1, but there is no DNA to check that call. The receptor was isolated from a woman between 50 and 59 years old in good health. CDR3 sequence reads: CASSQGPPNYEQYF.